This TCR beta chain came from a study of cytomegalovirus exposure and HLA in healthy donors. PCR was performed using 60 Vbeta and 13 Jbeta primers. TCRdb's copy holds only in-frame clones and misses some; the assay was immunoSEQ multiplex PCR. Of about 140,000 clones listed, over 65% are singletons. Study observations and caveats: Many donors shared some public TCRs, even though most TCR sequences were rare. The CMV antigen specificity of a few CMV-associated chains was confirmed through in vitro analysis.

In the case of this clone: The antigen remains unidentified.

Trimming shortened V by 3 bases and J by 5 bases, and 15 bases separated the two germline ends. Germline CDR1 is LGHNA and CDR2 is YSLEER. The CDR3 totals 15 residues. The receptor was derived from a man aged 40-50 years in good health and CMV-seronegative. The J gene is TRBJ2-3, the V gene TRBV4-3; D is possibly TRBD2 (5 bases). Sequencing was done on a sample of PBMCs. The CDR3 nucleotides read TGCGCCAGCAGCCAGGTGGGAGCATTAATAGATACGCAGTATTTT. Amino acids: CASSQVGALIDTQYF.